This entry lists 27 T cell receptor beta chains sequenced from one sample in a study of blood T cell repertoires in COVID-19. Repertoires were generated with immunoSEQ multiplex PCR, while TCRdb's copy carries only in-frame clones and drops some. Counted here are 90,000 to 110,000 clones, roughly 80% occurring once; the ten biggest clones make up less than 20%. The material sequenced was peripheral blood. The receptors stem from a woman of 80 years or more with acute or convalescent COVID-19.

This chain uses TRBV5-1 with TRBJ1-1, with D possibly being TRBD1 (6 bases). The CDR3 is 14 residues long. Germline-derived CDR1 and CDR2 are SGHRS and YFSETQ. Trimming took off 4 bases at V and 4 bases at J, with 14 bases between the two ends. In DNA, the CDR3 is TGCGCCAGCAGCACGGGACAATCCATCACTGAAGCTTTCTTT. It encodes CASSTGQSITEAFF.

This chain uses TRBV29-1 with TRBJ2-5, with D perhaps TRBD2 (5 bases). The length of the CDR3 is 12 residues. The germline CDR1 and CDR2 sequences are SQVTM and ANQGSEA. Between the trimmed V and J ends, which lost 8 bases and 3 bases, there was a span of 13 bases. DNA of the CDR3: TGCAGCCTAAGTTCCGGGGAAGAGACCCAGTACTTC. As protein: CSLSSGEETQYF.

The V call is TRBV4-3, the J call TRBJ2-3; 8 bases line up with TRBD2. The CDR3 runs to 15 residues. The V and J ends lost 2 bases and 1 base, in that order; junction bases with no gene match: 2. The V gene's germline CDR1 is LGHNA and CDR2 YSLEER. Written as DNA, the CDR3 is TGCGCCAGCAGCCAATCGACTAGCGGCACAGATACGCAGTATTTT. Its protein is CASSQSTSGTDTQYF.

The chain uses TRBV19 and TRBJ2-5; possibly TRBD1 for D (5 bases). Germline V CDR1 and CDR2: LNHDA, SQIVND (reference sequence). V dropped 3 bases and J dropped 4 bases, with 15 bases sitting between them. The CDR3 contains 15 residues. The CDR3 is CASSIGPGQLETQYF. The CDR3 region has the DNA TGTGCCAGTAGTATTGGCCCCGGACAATTAGAGACCCAGTACTTC.

V and J are TRBV6-5 and TRBJ2-1; TRBD1 matches 9 bases. The junction had 9 bases not matched to a gene; V was cut back by 4 bases and J by 8 bases. This CDR3 contains 15 residues. Looked up from germline, CDR1 is MNHEY and CDR2 is SVGAGI. In DNA, the CDR3 is TGTGCCAGCAGTTCCCCGGGACAGGGAAGCGATGAGCAGTTCTTC. The encoded protein is CASSSPGQGSDEQFF.

The chain joins TRBV19 to TRBJ1-2, with 7 bases lining up with TRBD1. Germline-derived CDR1 and CDR2 are LNHDA and SQIVND (reference sequence). The CDR3 runs 14 residues. The V gene end was trimmed by 7 bases and the J gene end by 5 bases; junction bases not matched to a gene: 10. This CDR3 reads CASKEKGALYGYTF. DNA for the CDR3: TGTGCCAGTAAAGAGAAGGGGGCTCTATATGGCTACACCTTC.

J is TRBJ2-2 and V is TRBV3-1 (or the pseudogene TRBV3-2); 9 bases fit TRBD2. Germline V gene lookup returns CDR1 LGHDT and CDR2 YNNKEL (reference sequence). The CDR3 has 16 amino acids. V dropped 1 base and J dropped 7; count of bases not matched to a gene: 7. CDR3: CASSQGAGGPHGELFF. As DNA, the CDR3 is TGTGCCAGCAGCCAAGGGGCGGGAGGGCCACACGGGGAGCTGTTTTTT.

This clone was seen more than once but under ten times. This chain uses TRBV10-3 with TRBJ2-3; TRBD2 matches at 7 bases. This CDR3 contains 15 residues. The germline V gene has CDR1 ENHRY and CDR2 SYGVKD. Trimming cost V 10 bases and J 0 bases; bases outside gene matches: 10. CDR3: CANSGGSGSTDTQYF. CDR3 coding DNA: TGTGCCAACTCAGGAGGTAGCGGGAGCACAGATACGCAGTATTTT.

On this clone: Other DNA sequences in this specimen translate into the identical CDR3. The genes are TRBV6-6 and TRBJ1-1; TRBD1 is a possible D gene (5 bases). Germline values: CDR1 MNHNY, CDR2 SVGAGI (reference sequence). V lost 3 bases, J lost 5 bases, and 10 bases lay in between. The CDR3 spans 13 residues. CDR3 sequence reads: CASSYGGGTEAFF. The DNA of the CDR3 is TGTGCCAGCAGTTATGGGGGGGGGACTGAAGCTTTCTTT.

This clone was seen many times. V and J are TRBV29-1 and TRBJ2-2; D remains unclear. V lost 4 bases and J 7 bases, leaving 13 bases between the germline ends. Germline assignment: CDR1 SQVTM and CDR2 ANQGSEA. The CDR3 totals 13 residues. The CDR3 protein is CSVGHAPSGELFF. CDR3 DNA: TGCAGCGTTGGCCATGCCCCCAGCGGGGAGCTGTTTTTT.

The genes are TRBV15 and TRBJ2-1, with D perhaps matching TRBD2 (7 bases). The CDR3 consists of 15 residues. The V and J ends lost 5 bases and 7 bases respectively, with 18 bases between them. CDR1 and CDR2 (germline): LNHNV, YYDKDF (reference sequence). The CDR3 coding sequence is TGTGCCACCAGCCGATCTATGGGGGGGGCGAATGAGCAGTTCTTC. This sequence encodes CATSRSMGGANEQFF.

This clone showed up just a few times. V is TRBV5-4 and J is TRBJ2-1; D may be TRBD1 (5 bases). The length of the CDR3 is 15 residues. V lost 7 bases and J 2 bases, leaving 16 bases between the germline ends. CDR1 and CDR2 (germline): SGHNT, YYREEE (reference sequence). Here the CDR3 DNA reads TGTGCCAGCGGGTTTCAGGGCGCCACCTACAATGAGCAGTTCTTC. Translation gives CASGFQGATYNEQFF.

This clone occurred a few times. The chain has TRBV18 and TRBJ1-6, with D maybe TRBD1 (6 bases). Germline V gene sequence: CDR1 KGHSH, CDR2 LQKENI. V was trimmed by 6 bases and J by 9 bases, leaving 15 bases between them. The CDR3 extends over 14 amino acids. In nucleotides, the CDR3 is TGTGCCAGCTCCCTCAAGGGGGAAAGTTCACCCCTCCACTTT. This gives the protein CASSLKGESSPLHF.

The V gene is TRBV7-2, the J gene TRBJ1-2; no definite D call. Germline lookup yields CDR1 SGHTA and CDR2 FQGNSA. The CDR3 is made up of 15 amino acids. V was trimmed by 2 bases and J by 3 bases, leaving 13 bases between them. CDR3: CASSLKWAGDYGYTF. The CDR3 DNA reads TGTGCCAGCAGCTTAAAGTGGGCGGGAGACTATGGCTACACCTTC.

The V and J genes are TRBV5-6 and TRBJ2-7, with 7 bases identical to TRBD2. The CDR3 is 14 residues long. Germline CDR1 is SGHDT and CDR2 is YYEEEE. The J segment lost 6 bases and the V segment lost 1 base, leaving 7 bases of the junction unmatched. This CDR3 is CASSLIAGAGEQYF. Written as DNA, the CDR3 is TGTGCCAGCAGCTTGATTGCGGGAGCAGGCGAGCAGTACTTC.

This chain links TRBV3-1 (or the pseudogene TRBV3-2) with TRBJ2-2, with 10 nucleotides matching TRBD1. CDR1 is LGHDT, CDR2 YNNKEL, per germline (reference sequence). The CDR3 totals 15 residues. J lost 5 bases, V lost 4 bases, and 4 bases had no gene match. DNA of the CDR3: TGTGCCAGCAGCCCCCGGGACAGGGGTACCGGGGAGCTGTTTTTT. It is translated as CASSPRDRGTGELFF.

The chain links TRBV12-5 to TRBJ1-5; TRBD1 is a possible D gene (5 bases). The ends were cut back, 1 base at V and 4 bases at J, with 20 bases in the middle. Germline CDR1 is LGHNT and CDR2 is FRNRAP. The CDR3 is 18 amino acids. The CDR3 spells CASGLDDFRDSLNQPQHF. In DNA form, the CDR3 reads TGTGCTAGTGGTTTGGACGACTTCCGGGACTCTCTGAATCAGCCCCAGCATTTT.

The rearrangement links TRBV11-3 to TRBJ2-3; 12 bases align to TRBD2. In germline, CDR1 is SGHNT, CDR2 YENEEA. Trimming cost V 5 bases and J 0 bases; bases outside gene matches: 3. The CDR3 covers 16 residues. CDR3 sequence: CASSPGTSGSTDTQYF. For the CDR3, the DNA is TGTGCCAGCAGCCCGGGGACTAGCGGGAGCACAGATACGCAGTATTTT. The full variable domain, in which reference TRBV11-3 and TRBJ2-3 provide the parts outside the CDR3, is EAGVVQSPRYKIIEKKQPVAFWCNPISGHNTLYWYLQNLGQGPELLIRYENEEAVDDSQLPKDRFSAERLKGVDSTLKIQPAELGDSAVYLCASSPGTSGSTDTQYFGPGTRLTVL.

As DNA, the CDR3 is TGCGCCAGCAGCCGGGGGGTCGAGCAGTACTTC. This sequence encodes CASSRGVEQYF. This rearrangement joins TRBV5-1 to TRBJ2-7; 7 bases map to TRBD2. There are 11 residues in the CDR3. Germline loops: CDR1 SGHRS, CDR2 YFSETQ. Unmatched junction bases numbered 1, after V lost 4 bases and J lost 6 bases.

As DNA, the CDR3 is TGTGCCTGGAGTGCTACAGGGGGCTTGGAGACCCAGTACTTC. This sequence encodes CAWSATGGLETQYF. V usage is TRBV30 and J usage is TRBJ2-5, with TRBD1 matching 9 bases. The CDR3 runs 14 residues. Germline lookup yields CDR1 GTSNPN and CDR2 SVGIG (reference sequence). V shed 1 base and J 5 bases; nucleotides not matched to a gene: 5.

The rearrangement links TRBV27 to TRBJ2-2; weak D call: TRBD1 (5 bases). The germline gives CDR1 MNHEY, CDR2 SMNVEV (reference sequence). V was pared by 6 bases and J by 0 bases, with 17 bases between. This CDR3 comprises 17 residues. In nucleotides, the CDR3 is TGTGCCAGCAGCGATTACTTGGACATAACGAACACCGGGGAGCTGTTTTTT. It encodes CASSDYLDITNTGELFF.

This rearrangement joins TRBV5-1 to TRBJ1-1; the D is unclear. Germline V lookup: CDR1 SGHRS, CDR2 YFSETQ. The CDR3 spans 15 residues. Trimming removed 0 bases at V and 1 base at J, with 10 bases between. CDR3 sequence (DNA): TGCGCCAGCAGCTTGGAGGCAGCGTCGAACACTGAAGCTTTCTTT. Protein product: CASSLEAASNTEAFF.

The rearrangement joins TRBV6-1 to TRBJ2-3; 9 bases are shared with TRBD1. Trimming removed 3 bases from V and 5 bases from J; junction bases left unmatched: 9. CDR1 is MNHNS and CDR2 is SASEGT in the germline V gene. The CDR3 extends over 16 amino acids. This CDR3 is CASSDGTGRGLDTQYF. The CDR3 DNA sequence: TGTGCCAGCAGTGACGGGACAGGGAGGGGACTAGATACGCAGTATTTT.

The chain employs TRBV5-6 and TRBJ2-3; 8 bases line up with TRBD2. Trimming at V came to 0 bases and at J to 2 bases, leaving 14 bases not matched to a gene. Germline values: CDR1 SGHDT, CDR2 YYEEEE. This CDR3 contains 19 residues. CDR3 protein: CASSLVPSGYHRTTDTQYF. The CDR3, as DNA: TGTGCCAGCAGCTTGGTCCCTAGCGGGTACCATCGAACCACAGATACGCAGTATTTT.

The CDR3 region is CASSQVPPASGGSYEQYF. CDR3 nucleotides: TGTGCCAGCAGCCAAGTCCCCCCGGCTAGCGGGGGATCCTACGAGCAGTACTTC. This chain uses TRBV2 with TRBJ2-7; 10 nucleotides line up with TRBD2. With 6 bases clipped from V and 1 base from J, the junction kept 15 bases outside the gene matches. The CDR3 spans 18 residues. Germline assignment: CDR1 SNHLY and CDR2 FYNNEI.

The gene calls are TRBV4-1 and TRBJ2-1; D is unresolved. This CDR3 spans 15 amino acids. Looked up from germline, CDR1 is MGHRA and CDR2 is YSYEKL. Deletions cut 8 bases from V and 0 bases from J, with 14 bases between. CDR3 in DNA: TGCGCCAGCGGAACAGAAAGGATCTCCTACAATGAGCAGTTCTTC. It translates to CASGTERISYNEQFF.

V gene TRBV7-6 combines with J gene TRBJ2-2, with D possibly being TRBD1 (5 bases). Germline V gene lookup returns CDR1 SGHVS and CDR2 FNYEAQ. The CDR3 spans 14 residues. V lost 6 bases, J lost 4 bases, and 12 bases lay in between. CDR3 coding DNA: TGTGCCAGCAGTCCCCGAACAGGCACCGGGGAGCTGTTTTTT. Protein product: CASSPRTGTGELFF.